These 10 T cell receptor beta chains were sequenced from one sample in a study of blood T cell repertoires in COVID-19. Sequenced by immunoSEQ multiplex PCR; TCRdb stores in-frame clones only, minus some. Of about 48,000 clones in the sample, approximately 80% were seen once. Sequencing was performed on peripheral blood. Every receptor here comes from a man between 65 and 85 years old with acute or convalescent COVID-19.

The CDR3 sequence: CASRRDIYSPLHF. The DNA for the CDR3 is TGCGCCAGCAGGAGGGACATATACTCACCCCTCCACTTT. The chain links TRBV10-1 to TRBJ1-6; a possible D gene is TRBD1 (6 bases). Trimming cost V 6 bases and J 10 bases, with 13 bases left between them. Germline V CDR1 and CDR2: WNHNN, SYGVQD (reference sequence). The length of the CDR3 is 13 residues.

CDR3 nucleotide sequence: TGTGCCAGCAGCGGTCCCAGGGGCGATAATGGCTACACCTTC. Amino acids: CASSGPRGDNGYTF. J is TRBJ1-2 and V is TRBV9; D is perhaps TRBD1 (6 bases). With 3 bases removed from V and 6 bases from J, the gap between germline ends came to 15 bases. The CDR3 consists of 14 residues. Germline lookup yields CDR1 SGDLS and CDR2 YYNGEE.

V and J are TRBV5-1 and TRBJ1-1; D ambiguous. The CDR3 has 14 amino acids. CDR1 is SGHRS and CDR2 is YFSETQ in the germline V gene. Trimming removed 4 bases at V and 7 bases at J, with 17 bases between. The CDR3 nucleotides read TGCGCCAGCAGCCCTGAGATTTCCACTTTTGAAGCTTTCTTT. Protein product: CASSPEISTFEAFF.

The chain carries TRBV19 and TRBJ2-4; a possible D gene is TRBD1 (5 bases). V was trimmed by 5 bases and J by 5 bases, leaving 13 bases between them. This CDR3 is built from 14 residues. CDR1 and CDR2 from the germline V gene are LNHDA and SQIVND (reference sequence). The CDR3 DNA sequence: TGTGCCAGTAGTGTCGACAGAGAGCAAAACATTCAGTACTTC. The encoded protein is CASSVDREQNIQYF.

V usage is TRBV6-6 and J usage is TRBJ1-3; 7 bases agree with TRBD1. Germline V CDR1 and CDR2: MNHNY, SVGAGI (reference sequence). This CDR3 is 15 amino acids long. Trimming cost V 6 bases and J 0 bases; bases outside gene matches: 5. The CDR3 region is CASSWTGRSGNTIYF. CDR3 coding DNA: TGTGCCAGCAGCTGGACAGGACGCTCTGGAAACACCATATATTTT.

This clone is judged large. The chain couples TRBV6-6 to TRBJ2-3, with D uncertain. The V end lost 5 bases, the J end lost 7 bases, and 7 bases lay between the germline ends. CDR1 and CDR2 (germline): MNHNY, SVGAGI (reference sequence). The CDR3 sequence is 11 residues long. The CDR3 nucleotides are TGTGCCAGCAGTCAGAGAAATACGCAGTATTTT. This encodes CASSQRNTQYF.

The chain is built from TRBV19 and TRBJ2-5, with a tentative D call TRBD1 (5 bases). Between the trimmed V and J ends, which lost 4 bases and 2 bases, there was a span of 17 bases. From germline, CDR1 is LNHDA and CDR2 SQIVND (reference sequence). The CDR3 is 16 amino acids. CDR3 bases: TGTGCCAGTAGTACCCGACAGTACGCACCTCAAGAGACCCAGTACTTC. Translation gives CASSTRQYAPQETQYF. The whole variable domain, remainder taken from reference TRBV19 and TRBJ2-5, is DGGITQSPKYLFRKEGQNVTLSCEQNLNHDAMYWYRQDPGQGLRLIYYSQIVNDFQKGDIAEGYSVSREKKESFPLTVTSAQKNPTAFYLCASSTRQYAPQETQYFGPGTRLLVL.

V gene TRBV6-5 combines with J gene TRBJ1-2, with a possible D match to TRBD1 (6 bases). The CDR3 extends over 14 amino acids. V dropped 5 bases and J dropped 5 bases, with 15 bases sitting between them. The germline CDR1 and CDR2 sequences are MNHEY and SVGAGI. The CDR3 protein is CASSQSLQGYGYTF. The DNA of the CDR3 is TGTGCCAGCAGTCAATCCTTACAGGGTTATGGCTACACCTTC.

The V gene is TRBV6-5, the J gene TRBJ2-2, with D maybe TRBD1 (6 bases). This CDR3 is built from 13 residues. Germline V gives CDR1 MNHEY, CDR2 SVGAGI. Deletions cut 8 bases from V and 1 base from J, with 8 bases between. CDR3 protein: CASRQENTGELFF. The CDR3 nucleotides read TGTGCCAGCCGACAGGAGAACACCGGGGAGCTGTTTTTT.

The J gene is TRBJ1-5, the V gene TRBV28; D is ambiguous. The germline V gene has CDR1 MDHEN and CDR2 SYDVKM. This CDR3 has 18 amino acids. The V end was cut by 4 bases, the J end by 5 bases, with 24 bases between. CDR3: CASSSSRGLGSLDQPQHF. The DNA for the CDR3 is TGTGCCAGCAGTTCGTCCCGAGGGTTAGGGAGTTTGGATCAGCCCCAGCATTTT.